Listed below are T cell receptor beta chains from one sample, sequenced in a study of cytomegalovirus exposure and HLA in healthy donors. Sequencing was performed with immunoSEQ multiplex PCR; in TCRdb, only in-frame clones are kept and a portion is missing. Of more than 45,000 clones in the sample, around 73% were seen once. The sequenced sample consisted of PBMCs. Receptors originate from a woman in her thirties or forties in good health and CMV-seropositive. Each CDR3 is given with its conserved first and last residue. The D gene is left open where the match is weak. Size is stated for part of the rows, as once, few or many counts, or as a class when the clone is expanded.

abundance | d_gene | j_gene | v_gene | CDR3aa | CDR3nt
- | - | TRBJ1-1 | TRBV5-6 | CASSLGANTEAFF | TGTGCCAGCAGCTTGGGGGCGAACACTGAAGCTTTCTTT
- | - | TRBJ2-5 | TRBV4-3 | CASSSGLIQSETQYF | TGCGCCAGCAGCTCCGGGTTGATACAATCAGAGACCCAGTACTTC
- | TRBD2 | TRBJ2-7 | TRBV6-5 | CASSSGLAGYEQYF | TGTGCCAGCAGTTCGGGGCTAGCGGGCTACGAGCAGTACTTC
- | TRBD1 | TRBJ2-2 | TRBV6-1 | CASAGGQGSPGELFF | TGTGCCAGTGCGGGGGGACAGGGGAGTCCCGGGGAGCTGTTTTTT
- | - | TRBJ2-5 | TRBV25-1 | CASSERPGSGGLGETQYF | TGTGCCAGCAGTGAGAGGCCGGGGTCCGGGGGGCTTGGAGAGACCCAGTACTTC
- | - | TRBJ2-5 | TRBV15 | CATSSRKSSETQYF | TGTGCCACCAGCAGTCGGAAGAGTAGCGAGACCCAGTACTTC
- | - | TRBJ2-7 | TRBV11-2 | CASSPLQPSYEQYF | TGTGCCAGCAGCCCCTTACAGCCCTCCTACGAGCAGTACTTC
- | - | TRBJ1-5 | TRBV7-2 | CASVAPGQPQHF | TGTGCCAGCGTCGCCCCCGGGCAGCCCCAGCATTTT
- | - | TRBJ1-1 | TRBV6-6 | CASSSGQQNTEAFF | TGTGCCAGCAGCTCCGGACAGCAGAACACTGAAGCTTTCTTT
- | TRBD1 | TRBJ1-5 | TRBV10-1 | CASRGTGGRNQPQHF | TGCGCCAGCAGGGGGACAGGGGGCAGAAATCAGCCCCAGCATTTT
once | TRBD2 | TRBJ2-2 | TRBV13 | CASSWGLAGGSTGELFF | TGTGCCAGCAGCTGGGGACTAGCGGGGGGAAGCACCGGGGAGCTGTTTTTT
- | - | TRBJ1-4 | TRBV15 | CATSRGQLNNEKLFF | TGTGCCACCAGCAGAGGACAGTTGAATAATGAAAAACTGTTTTTT
- | - | TRBJ1-1 | TRBV28 | CASSLWGGNTEAFF | TGTGCCAGCAGTTTATGGGGGGGGAACACTGAAGCTTTCTTT
few | TRBD1 | TRBJ1-1 | TRBV6-6 | CASAQVGTANTEAFF | TGTGCCAGCGCCCAAGTGGGGACAGCGAACACTGAAGCTTTCTTT
- | - | TRBJ2-5 | TRBV10-2 | CATGRQGIWETQYF | TGCGCCACCGGTCGGCAGGGGATATGGGAGACCCAGTACTTC
- | - | TRBJ2-3 | TRBV5-1 | CASSLASVRTDTQYF | TGCGCCAGCAGCTTGGCTAGCGTCCGCACAGATACGCAGTATTTT
- | - | TRBJ2-7 | TRBV20-1 | CSARGGYEQYF | TGCAGTGCTAGGGGGGGCTACGAGCAGTACTTC
- | TRBD2 | TRBJ2-1 | TRBV5-1 | CASSLGEGKTYNEQFF | TGCGCCAGCAGCTTAGGGGAGGGAAAGACCTACAATGAGCAGTTCTTC
- | TRBD2 | TRBJ2-7 | TRBV10-3 | CAISASGTSGRPARGEQYF | TGTGCCATCAGCGCATCCGGGACTAGCGGGAGACCGGCTCGGGGCGAGCAGTACTTC
- | - | TRBJ2-2 | TRBV6-4 | CASSGSGGNTGELFF | TGTGCCAGCAGCGGGTCCGGCGGGAACACCGGGGAGCTGTTTTTT
- | - | TRBJ2-1 | TRBV6-1 | CASSNGPGNYEQFF | TGTGCCAGCAGTAACGGTCCGGGGAACTATGAGCAGTTCTTC
- | TRBD2 | TRBJ2-1 | TRBV4-1 | CASSQAGAGAYNEQFF | TGCGCCAGCAGCCAAGCTGGAGCGGGAGCCTACAATGAGCAGTTCTTC
- | TRBD1 | TRBJ2-3 | TRBV5-1 | CASSPDRGTDTQYF | TGCGCCAGCAGCCCGGACAGGGGCACAGATACGCAGTATTTT